The sequence of this T cell receptor beta chain was determined in a study of shared clonotypes between healthy human individuals (dated by TCRdb to the early 2020s). As for the study more broadly: Three men and a couple of women, aged 18 to 49 years, made up the cohort. Different laboratories and diverse techniques were used to prepare libraries and sequence TCR repertoires, to increase sequencing depth and limit assay-specific biases. Blood TCR repertoires of about 5 healthy adults were deeply sequenced to estimate repertoire size and the extent of clonotype sharing between individuals. Leukapheresis yielded between about 0.9 and 10 billion PBMCs per donor. For each donor, CD4 naive and CD4 memory were each run on three plates, CD8 naive on two plates, and CD8 memory on one plate.

Using the deep immunoSEQ assay, TCR CDR3 regions were amplified from genomic DNA by multiplex PCR. Extracted genomic DNA from each cell subset was spread evenly across all wells of several immunoSEQ 96-well plates, with each plate serving as a replicate. Each replicate PCR for sorted subsets received around 200 ng genomic DNA, equal to roughly 33,000 T cell genomes. Purified libraries were measured with a Qubit 3.0 fluorometer, size-checked on a Bioanalyzer 2100, and measured again with the KAPA Library Quantification kit. Every immunoSEQ 96-well plate was sequenced on a dedicated single-read 150-cycle Illumina NextSeq 550 flow cell. Per the source publication's procedure: The immunoSEQ output contained only junctional sequences without quality scores, so filtering could not match that applied to full-length reads. To assign V/J genes and CDR3, sequences were annotated against IMGT germline references using PyIR, a Python wrapper for IgBLAST v1.9. Reads were filtered out if the reads had weak V/J assignments (E-value above 1e-6), no CDR3, stop codons, out-of-frame junctions, or ambiguous translated residues. V3J clonotypes were defined as sequences sharing the same inferred V gene, J gene, and CDR3 amino acid sequence. The percentage overlap between two repertoires was calculated by dividing the number of shared unique clonotypes by the size of the smaller repertoire. Richness of each repertoire was evaluated using RTK rarefaction, the Chao1 estimator, and Recon v2.1 estimates of unobserved clonotypes. Generation probabilities for all TCRbeta clonotypes obtained by the gDNA method from a handful of donors were computed using OLGA. The table comes from immuneACCESS by way of TCRdb, which keeps in-frame sequences with V and J called. Part of the clones is missing from these tables; in studies checked, under half for an unresolved V gene and the rest for unknown reasons. The V and J calls and the clone size are those of that table, but D and trimming were determined from the DNA. The sample table holds more than 400,000 clones, of which almost 97% were seen once. The ten largest clones capture approximately 0.062% of the sample.

Healthy HIV-negative adults with no recently reported acute infections or vaccinations were included as donors. Every donor was a Caucasian adult living in Nashville, Tennessee, USA. CD4+ T cells were enriched by magnetic negative selection, after which naive cells were positively selected on CD45RA and the negative fraction was taken as the memory subset. Blood was obtained by leukapheresis, after which PBMCs were separated by Ficoll-Histopaque density gradient centrifugation and cryopreserved in liquid nitrogen vapor phase. Purity and quantity of every magnetically sorted T cell population were checked by analytical flow cytometry. Genomic DNA was isolated from every sorted fraction and measured by UV absorbance on a Nanodrop 2000c. Overall results and qualifications from the work: Only blood was sampled, and tissue TCR repertoires likely differ from those in blood. Estimated clonotype richness was generally larger for naive than for memory subsets. Because the study included a small number of donors, the genetic and exposure-history diversity represented was limited. Rarefaction of sorted-subset datasets indicated incomplete sequencing despite the large sequencing depth. Clonotypes shared by all four sorted-subset donors showed higher generation probabilities than non-shared clonotypes. Approximately 5% of naive CD4, approximately 3.7% of naive CD8, roughly 2.4% of memory CD4, and less than 0.45% of memory CD8 clonotypes were shared across several donors. Based on pairwise subsampling, the degree of clonotype sharing among donors was expected to be affected by sequencing depth.

Concerning this clone itself: The target of this receptor is not known. Qualities for individual bases were not recorded, and no much larger clone is one base off.

Spanning cysteine to phenylalanine, the CDR3 consists of 17 amino acids. Only the CDR3 portion is preserved as DNA: 51 bases, with reading frame beginning at the first base. CDR1 and CDR2 are read off the germline V gene as SGHTA and FQGNSA. V is shortened by 1 base, J by 0 bases, and the region joining them spans 13 bases. Sequencing used naive CD4+ T cells sorted from blood. According to the study, the label for this sample's cell subset or site signals: CD45RA+ positively selected. This receptor was identified in a woman younger than 45 in good health. The chain couples TRBV7-2 to TRBJ1-3; confidence is insufficient to name the D gene. The CDR3 region: CASSLVRVSSSGNTIYF. Read as DNA, the sequence is TGTGCCAGCAGCTTAGTCCGGGTCTCAAGCTCTGGAAACACCATATATTTT.